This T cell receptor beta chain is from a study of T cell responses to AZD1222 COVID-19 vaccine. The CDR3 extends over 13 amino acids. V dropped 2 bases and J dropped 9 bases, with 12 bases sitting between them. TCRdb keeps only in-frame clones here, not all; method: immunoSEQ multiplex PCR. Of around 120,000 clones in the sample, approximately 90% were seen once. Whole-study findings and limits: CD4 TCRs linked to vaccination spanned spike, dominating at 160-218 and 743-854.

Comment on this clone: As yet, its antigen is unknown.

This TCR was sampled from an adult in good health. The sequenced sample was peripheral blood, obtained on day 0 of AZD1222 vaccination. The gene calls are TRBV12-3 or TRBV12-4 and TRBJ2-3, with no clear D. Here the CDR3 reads CASSLTSSETQYF. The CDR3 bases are TGTGCCAGCAGTTTAACTTCGTCCGAAACGCAGTATTTT.